The 29 T cell receptor beta chains in this list originate from one sample, sequenced in a study of T cells in Graves' hyperthyroidism and ophthalmopathy. Researchers amplified the TCR beta CDR3 regions from RNA transcripts. First-round RT-PCR targeting the TCR CDR3 was performed with the HTBI primer set. From the multiplex PCR reads, TCRdb called clonotypes with MiXCR, one entry per CDR3 protein. Among around 290,000 distinct CDR3 sequences, over 15% were seen once, and the ten largest hold around 61%. Sequencing was performed on blood. Receptors were obtained from an older woman with Graves' ophthalmopathy.

The CDR3 loop reads CASSAGTRTYEQYF. The CDR3 nucleotides are TGTGCCAGCAGCGCCGGGACTAGGACCTACGAGCAGTACTTC. The J gene is TRBJ2-7, the V gene TRBV6-1; 8 bases are shared with TRBD2. Trimming took 6 bases from V and 2 from J; bases not matched to a gene: 6. Germline CDR1 MNHNS, CDR2 SASEGT. This CDR3 region has 14 residues.

This clonotype was seen many times. The rearrangement joins TRBV28 to TRBJ2-7; the D is unclear. CDR1 is MDHEN and CDR2 is SYDVKM in the germline V gene. The CDR3 runs to 13 residues. Trimming took 5 bases from V and 3 from J, leaving 11 bases between them. The chain's CDR3 is CASSPYTHYEQYF. The CDR3 DNA reads as TGTGCCAGCAGTCCATACACCCACTACGAGCAGTACTTC. Based on the CDR3 plus reference TRBV28 and TRBJ2-7, the full variable domain is DVKVTQSSRYLVKRTGEKVFLECVQDMDHENMFWYRQDPGLGLRLIYFSYDVKMKEKGDIPEGYSVSREKKERFSLILESASTNQTSMYLCASSPYTHYEQYFGPGTRLTVT.

This chain connects TRBV10-3 to TRBJ1-2; TRBD1 aligns across 10 bases. Trimming removed 2 bases from V and 8 bases from J; junction bases left unmatched: 2. Germline CDR1 reads ENHRY; CDR2 reads SYGVKD. The CDR3 covers 13 residues. This CDR3 is CAISEETGGGYTF. The CDR3 nucleotides are TGTGCCATCAGTGAGGAGACAGGGGGCGGCTACACCTTC.

The rearrangement joins TRBV11-2 to TRBJ2-1, with D perhaps matching TRBD2 (5 bases). The CDR3 spans 16 residues. Between the trimmed V and J ends, which lost 5 bases and 4 bases, there was a span of 18 bases. Germline V gene sequence: CDR1 SGHAT, CDR2 FQNNGV. The CDR3, as DNA: TGTGCCAGCAGCCGAGGGATCAATCTCCGTTACAATGAGCAGTTCTTC. As protein: CASSRGINLRYNEQFF.

As for this clonotype: At one end the junction does not follow the germline gene, possibly because of a read error. V usage is TRBV10-3 and J usage is TRBJ2-3; 8 bases line up with TRBD1. From germline, CDR1 is ENHRY and CDR2 SYGVKD. The length of the CDR3 is 17 residues. CDR3 coding DNA: TGTGCCATCAGTGAGACCAGGACAGGGTTGGGGACAGGTACGCAGTATTTT. It codes for CAISETRTGLGTGTQYF.

This rearrangement joins TRBV6-2 or TRBV6-3 to TRBJ2-5, with TRBD1 as a possible D gene (6 bases). V was clipped by 9 bases and J by 3 bases, with 11 bases between them. Germline CDR1 is MNHEY and CDR2 is SVGEGT. The CDR3 has 12 amino acids. This CDR3 is CASSRTEETQYF. The CDR3 DNA sequence: TGTGCCAGTAGTAGGACAGAAGAGACCCAGTACTTC.

On this clonotype: Given a much more abundant clone one base away, this may be a read error. The V call is TRBV7-2, the J call TRBJ1-5, with a possible D match to TRBD1 (5 bases). The V gene's germline CDR1 is SGHTA and CDR2 FQGNSA. CDR3 size: 13 residues. Trimming left V 5 bases short and J 8 bases short, with 13 bases between. The CDR3 region is CASSPRLGEPQHF. The CDR3 DNA sequence: TGTGCCAGCAGCCCTCGGCTGGGGGAGCCCCAGCATTTT.

The genes are TRBV6-1 and TRBJ2-1; maybe TRBD2 (7 bases). Trimming pared 10 bases from V and 7 bases from J, leaving 17 bases between. The CDR3 totals 13 residues. Germline V lookup: CDR1 MNHNS, CDR2 SASEGT. CDR3 residues: CAIRGAPTNEQFF. DNA of the CDR3: TGTGCCATACGGGGGGCCCCGACAAATGAGCAGTTCTTC.

The chain has TRBV6-1 and TRBJ2-7, with 10 bases aligning to TRBD1. The germline CDR1 and CDR2 sequences are MNHNS and SASEGT. V gave up 8 bases and J gave up 3 bases; unmatched junction bases: 7. The CDR3 sequence is 14 residues long. The CDR3 coding sequence is TGTGCCAGCGAGGACGGACAGGGGGGCTACGAGCAGTACTTC. Amino acid sequence: CASEDGQGGYEQYF.

A few counts support this clonotype. The DNA for the CDR3 is TGCAGTGCTAGAGATGGCCCAGGGATAAAAACTAATGAAAAACTGTTTTTT. Amino acid sequence: CSARDGPGIKTNEKLFF. J is TRBJ1-4 and V is TRBV20-1; weak D call: TRBD1 (5 bases). V gave up 0 bases and J gave up 1 base, with 15 bases separating them. Per the germline V gene, CDR1 is DFQATT and CDR2 is SNEGSKA (reference sequence). The CDR3 is 17 amino acids.

In its sample, this clonotype was seen many times. The chain links TRBV7-2 to TRBJ2-3, with 9 bases identical to TRBD1. V was pared by 2 bases and J by 1 base, with 1 base of the junction left unmatched. This CDR3 region has 15 residues. Germline CDR1 and CDR2: SGHTA and FQGNSA. The chain's CDR3 is CASSLTGGGTDTQYF. In DNA form, the CDR3 reads TGTGCCAGCAGCTTAACAGGGGGCGGCACAGATACGCAGTATTTT.

This clonotype was recorded at least ten times. The V call is TRBV11-2, the J call TRBJ1-2; D possibly corresponds to TRBD1 (6 bases). CDR3 length equals 14 residues. V shed 4 bases and J shed 6 bases, with 15 bases lying between them. Germline CDR1 is SGHAT and CDR2 is FQNNGV. The CDR3 nucleotides are TGTGCCAGCAGCTGGAGCGGGGGCGGGGATGGCTACACCTTC. This codes for CASSWSGGGDGYTF. The variable domain in full, with the rest retrieved from reference TRBV11-2 and TRBJ1-2, is EAGVAQSPRYKIIEKRQSVAFWCNPISGHATLYWYQQILGQGPKLLIQFQNNGVVDDSQLPKDRFSAERLKGVDSTLKIQPAKLEDSAVYLCASSWSGGGDGYTFGSGTRLTVV.

The chain couples TRBV20-1 to TRBJ2-5; D gene uncertain. Between the trimmed V and J ends, which lost 6 bases and 1 base, there was a span of 9 bases. This CDR3 contains 12 residues. CDR1 DFQATT and CDR2 SNEGSKA come from the germline V gene (reference sequence). The CDR3 DNA reads TGCAGTGCCACTTCAGGCCAAGAGACCCAGTACTTC. The encoded protein is CSATSGQETQYF.

This clonotype was counted only a few times. The chain links TRBV7-8 to TRBJ2-6; 9 bases map to TRBD1. Trimming at V came to 5 bases and at J to 2 bases, leaving 7 bases not matched to a gene. CDR1 SGHVS and CDR2 FQNEAQ come from the germline V gene. This CDR3 has 17 residues. CDR3 protein: CASSTGTGRTGANVLTF. The CDR3 region has the DNA TGTGCCAGCAGCACCGGGACAGGGAGGACTGGGGCCAACGTCCTGACTTTC.

This clonotype was seen a handful of times. The chain recombines TRBV13 with TRBJ2-1; D may be TRBD2 (6 bases). V lost 5 bases, J lost 8 bases, and 13 bases lay in between. The CDR3 contains 13 residues. Looked up from germline, CDR1 is PRHDT and CDR2 is FYEKMQ (reference sequence). DNA for the CDR3: TGTGCCAGCAGCGGGGTCCGGAGGGATGAGCAGTTCTTC. Its protein is CASSGVRRDEQFF.

Only a few counts were recorded for this clonotype. This sequence joins TRBV19 and TRBJ1-2; 9 bases agree with TRBD1. Germline CDR1 is LNHDA and CDR2 is SQIVND (reference sequence). Unmatched junction bases numbered 14, after V lost 7 bases and J lost 5 bases. This CDR3 has 16 residues. CDR3 DNA: TGTGCCAGTACCGGGACTCCGGGACAGGGAACTTATGGCTACACCTTC. Translated, it gives CASTGTPGQGTYGYTF.

As concerns this clonotype: Its ends do not fully match the called genes, so a read error is possible. This rearrangement joins TRBV10-3 to TRBJ1-6; D gene uncertain. CDR3 size: 16 residues. Germline CDR1 is ENHRY and CDR2 is SYGVKD. This CDR3 reads CAISEWREGYNSPPHF. As DNA, the CDR3 is TGTGCCATCAGTGAATGGCGGGAGGGCTATAATTCACCCCCCCACTTT.

The table lists this clonotype with a count of one. The chain employs TRBV11-2 and TRBJ1-2; D remains unclear. Germline V gene sequence: CDR1 SGHAT, CDR2 FQNNGV. The CDR3 spans 15 residues. V was trimmed by 5 bases and J by 0 bases, leaving 13 bases between them. As DNA, the CDR3 is TGTGCCAGCAGCCAGGACTCGCTGGCTAACTATGGCTACACCTTC. Its translation: CASSQDSLANYGYTF. The whole variable domain, remainder taken from reference TRBV11-2 and TRBJ1-2, is EAGVAQSPRYKIIEKRQSVAFWCNPISGHATLYWYQQILGQGPKLLIQFQNNGVVDDSQLPKDRFSAERLKGVDSTLKIQPAKLEDSAVYLCASSQDSLANYGYTFGSGTRLTVV.

This clonotype showed up many times. V gene TRBV5-1 combines with J gene TRBJ1-1, with 11 bases fitting TRBD1. Germline V gene sequence: CDR1 SGHRS, CDR2 YFSETQ. The CDR3 loop spans 18 amino acids. Trimming at V came to 3 bases and at J to 1 base, leaving 11 bases not matched to a gene. This CDR3 reads CASSSMRGQGGRNTEAFF. CDR3 bases: TGCGCCAGCAGCTCGATGAGGGGACAGGGGGGTCGGAACACTGAAGCTTTCTTT.

This clonotype was found many times. The chain is built from TRBV4-1 and TRBJ1-1; no clear D. The germline V gene encodes CDR1 MGHRA and CDR2 YSYEKL. The CDR3 length is 14 residues. V was pared by 5 bases and J by 0 bases, with 10 bases between. The CDR3 protein is CASSGPLLNTEAFF. The CDR3 DNA reads TGCGCCAGCAGCGGCCCCCTATTGAACACTGAAGCTTTCTTT.

Many counts were recorded for this clonotype. The chain carries TRBV6-2 or TRBV6-3 and TRBJ2-3; D remains ambiguous. Germline CDR1 is MNHEY and CDR2 is SVGEGT. Trimming took 2 bases from V and 2 from J, leaving 11 bases between them. This CDR3 has 15 residues. CDR3 sequence: CASSYLGPSTDTQYF. In DNA form, the CDR3 reads TGTGCCAGCAGTTACCTCGGACCTTCCACAGATACGCAGTATTTT.

This clonotype came up many times. This sequence joins TRBV29-1 and TRBJ1-5, with D maybe TRBD1 (6 bases). Germline V lookup: CDR1 SQVTM, CDR2 ANQGSEA. Trimming shortened V by 6 bases and J by 3 bases, and 12 bases separated the two germline ends. The CDR3 is 13 residues long. The CDR3 protein is CSVRDNYNQPQHF. In DNA, the CDR3 is TGCAGCGTCCGGGACAATTACAATCAGCCCCAGCATTTT.

The sample holds many counts of this clonotype. The chain employs TRBV11-1 and TRBJ2-7, with a possible D match to TRBD2 (5 bases). Germline lookup yields CDR1 SGHAT and CDR2 FQDESV (reference sequence). Trimming left V 0 bases short and J 3 bases short, with 12 bases between. This CDR3 spans 15 amino acids. Written as DNA, the CDR3 is TGTGCCAGCAGCTTAGCCTGGGAGTCGGACTACGAGCAGTACTTC. Residues: CASSLAWESDYEQYF.

This clonotype came up many times. The V call is TRBV11-2, the J call TRBJ1-5; no clear D gene. This CDR3 contains 13 residues. V dropped 0 bases and J dropped 6 bases, with 6 bases sitting between them. Germline V gene lookup returns CDR1 SGHAT and CDR2 FQNNGV. CDR3 region: CASSLDLSQPQHF. Written as DNA, the CDR3 is TGTGCCAGCAGCTTAGATCTAAGTCAGCCCCAGCATTTT. Drawing the rest from reference TRBV11-2 and TRBJ1-5, the complete variable domain is EAGVAQSPRYKIIEKRQSVAFWCNPISGHATLYWYQQILGQGPKLLIQFQNNGVVDDSQLPKDRFSAERLKGVDSTLKIQPAKLEDSAVYLCASSLDLSQPQHFGDGTRLSIL.

The chain joins TRBV14 to TRBJ1-1; D gene unclear. Germline V gene data show CDR1 as SGHDN and CDR2 as FVKESK. This CDR3 contains 15 residues. Trimming pared 7 bases from V and 1 base from J, leaving 16 bases between. CDR3 sequence reads: CASNHLRTENTEAFF. The CDR3 DNA is TGTGCCAGCAACCACCTCCGGACCGAGAACACTGAAGCTTTCTTT.

This clonotype was seen ten or more times. The rearrangement uses TRBV6-1 and TRBJ2-5, with D uncertain. The CDR3 covers 12 residues. In germline, CDR1 is MNHNS, CDR2 SASEGT. The V end lost 8 bases, the J end lost 7 bases, and 14 bases lay between the germline ends. The chain's CDR3 is CASGERTGTQYF. The CDR3 nucleotides are TGTGCCAGCGGAGAACGAACGGGGACCCAGTACTTC.

A single count supports this clonotype. V gene TRBV18 combines with J gene TRBJ1-2; maybe TRBD1 (5 bases). CDR1 and CDR2 (germline): KGHSH, LQKENI. V was clipped by 3 bases and J by 0 bases, with 14 bases between them. The CDR3 extends over 16 amino acids. CDR3: CASSPGHPSTNYGYTF. The CDR3 coding sequence is TGTGCCAGCTCACCTGGACACCCATCTACTAACTATGGCTACACCTTC.

This clonotype appeared a few times. The chain links TRBV7-6 to TRBJ2-1, with TRBD2 matching 14 bases. This CDR3 contains 15 residues. Germline CDR1 SGHVS, CDR2 FNYEAQ. V lost 5 bases, J lost 7 bases, and 4 bases stayed unmatched. The CDR3, as DNA: TGTGCCAGCAGCCGACTAGCGGGAGGGGGAAATGAGCAGTTCTTC. Its protein product is CASSRLAGGGNEQFF.

J is TRBJ2-3 and V is TRBV24-1, with 9 bases lining up with TRBD1. The trim removed 5 bases at V and 6 bases at J, leaving 14 bases unmatched. The CDR3 contains 17 residues. CDR1 is KGHDR and CDR2 is SFDVKD in the germline V gene. Here the CDR3 DNA reads TGTGCCACCAGTGTAAGCCGACAGGGGGGCCCCGGGGATACGCAGTATTTT. It translates to CATSVSRQGGPGDTQYF.